The 20 T cell receptor beta chains below all came from one sample that was sequenced in a study of cytomegalovirus exposure and HLA in healthy donors. Use of 60 Vbeta and 13 Jbeta primers characterized the PCR. The table came from immunoSEQ multiplex PCR; TCRdb's copy has only in-frame clones and leaves some out. The sample carries 130,000 to 150,000 clones, about four fifths recorded once. The sequenced sample was PBMCs. These TCRs come from a man aged 25 to 40 in good health and CMV-seronegative.

This sequence joins TRBV9 and TRBJ1-5; 8 positions agree with TRBD1. The germline V gene encodes CDR1 SGDLS and CDR2 YYNGEE. J gave up 4 bases and V 0 bases, and 3 bases lay outside the gene matches. This CDR3 is 15 amino acids long. The CDR3 nucleotides are TGTGCCAGCAGCGTAGCTGGACAGGGAAATCAGCCCCAGCATTTT. Its translation is CASSVAGQGNQPQHF. Full variable domain (outside the CDR3, taken from reference TRBV9 and TRBJ1-5): DSGVTQTPKHLITATGQRVTLRCSPRSGDLSVYWYQQSLDQGLQFLIQYYNGEERAKGNILERFSAQQFPDLHSELNLSSLELGDSALYFCASSVAGQGNQPQHFGDGTRLSIL.

The rearrangement uses TRBV6-1 and TRBJ2-7; perhaps TRBD1 as D (5 bases). The CDR3 is made up of 13 amino acids. V lost 9 bases, J lost 2 bases, and 14 bases lay in between. The germline V gene encodes CDR1 MNHNS and CDR2 SASEGT. CDR3 sequence: CASKYGQAYEQYF. CDR3 DNA sequence: TGTGCCAGTAAGTATGGACAAGCCTACGAGCAGTACTTC.

The chain recombines TRBV11-1 with TRBJ2-5, with a weak D call TRBD1 (6 bases). The CDR3 runs to 16 residues. Looked up from germline, CDR1 is SGHAT and CDR2 is FQDESV (reference sequence). V gave up 5 bases and J gave up 2 bases, with 18 bases separating them. CDR3 in amino acids: CASSARARGFQETQYF. CDR3 sequence (DNA): TGTGCCAGCAGCGCTCGGGCTAGGGGGTTTCAAGAGACCCAGTACTTC.

This chain connects TRBV4-1 to TRBJ1-1, with D hard to call. The CDR3 extends over 13 amino acids. Germline lookup yields CDR1 MGHRA and CDR2 YSYEKL. V was trimmed by 0 bases and J by 6 bases, leaving 8 bases between them. The CDR3 spells CASSQEGFSEAFF. The CDR3 nucleotides read TGCGCCAGCAGCCAAGAGGGCTTTTCTGAAGCTTTCTTT.

This clone was seen only once. This chain connects TRBV28 to TRBJ2-1; tentatively, D is TRBD1 (6 bases). Germline V CDR1 and CDR2: MDHEN, SYDVKM. Deletions cut 3 bases from V and 7 bases from J, with 13 bases between. The CDR3 has 14 amino acids. The CDR3 bases are TGTGCCAGCAGTTTCATGCAAGACAGGAATGAGCAGTTCTTC. Its translation: CASSFMQDRNEQFF.

This sequence joins TRBV6-5 and TRBJ1-2; D remains unclear. V lost 0 bases and J 7 bases, leaving 9 bases between the germline ends. From germline, CDR1 is MNHEY and CDR2 SVGAGI. The CDR3 totals 13 residues. CDR3 sequence (DNA): TGTGCCAGCAGTTACTCGTCCGGGAGTGGCTACACCTTC. Translation gives CASSYSSGSGYTF.

This chain uses TRBV7-9 with TRBJ2-1; 12 bases align to TRBD2. The V and J ends lost 4 bases and 0 bases, in that order; junction bases with no gene match: 4. This CDR3 has 17 residues. Germline V gives CDR1 SEHNR, CDR2 FQNEAQ (reference sequence). The CDR3 coding sequence is TGTGCCAGCAGCTCTGGACTAGCGGGACGCTCCTACAATGAGCAGTTCTTC. This translates into CASSSGLAGRSYNEQFF.

V is TRBV5-4 and J is TRBJ2-3; TRBD2 matches at 14 bases. The CDR3 has 16 residues. Trimming cost V 4 bases and J 5 bases; bases outside gene matches: 6. CDR1 is SGHNT and CDR2 is YYREEE in the germline V gene (reference sequence). This CDR3 is CASSPGLAGEKDTQYF. The CDR3 DNA is TGTGCCAGCAGCCCGGGACTAGCGGGGGAGAAAGATACGCAGTATTTT.

The CDR3 DNA reads as TGTGCCAGCAGCTTAGTTGGGGCGAGTTTCGAGTACAATGAGCAGTTCTTC. It is translated as CASSLVGASFEYNEQFF. The rearrangement links TRBV7-9 to TRBJ2-1; weak D call: TRBD1 (5 bases). Trimming left V 1 base short and J 4 bases short, with 17 bases between. This CDR3 is 17 amino acids long. CDR1 is SEHNR and CDR2 is FQNEAQ in the germline V gene (reference sequence). The full variable domain, its missing parts supplied by reference TRBV7-9 and TRBJ2-1, is DTGVSQNPRHKITKRGQNVTFRCDPISEHNRLYWYRQTLGQGPEFLTYFQNEAQLEKSRLLSDRFSAERPKGSFSTLEIQRTEQGDSAMYLCASSLVGASFEYNEQFFGPGTRLTVL.

The chain uses TRBV7-6 and TRBJ1-2; 8 nucleotides match TRBD1. J lost 4 bases, V lost 4 bases, and 8 bases had no gene match. The CDR3 spans 15 residues. The germline V gene has CDR1 SGHVS and CDR2 FNYEAQ. The CDR3 nucleotides read TGTGCCAGCAGCTCACCGGGACAGGATAGCTATGGCTACACCTTC. Residues: CASSSPGQDSYGYTF.

Points on this clone: A read error may account for a junction end that differs from germline. This rearrangement joins TRBV6-5 to TRBJ1-6; D may be TRBD1 (6 bases). The CDR3 runs 15 residues. In germline, CDR1 is MNHEY, CDR2 SVGAGI. The CDR3: CASRAGQTYNSPLNF. CDR3 DNA sequence: TGTGCCAGCAGAGCCGGACAGACCTATAATTCACCCCTCAACTTT.

The chain is built from TRBV29-1 and TRBJ2-7; 12 positions agree with TRBD2. Germline V gives CDR1 SQVTM, CDR2 ANQGSEA. The ends lost 4 bases at V and 2 bases at J; junction bases unmatched: 6. The CDR3 sequence is 15 residues long. For the CDR3, the DNA is TGCAGCGTTGCTACTAGCGGGAGGTCTCCCTACGAGCAGTACTTC. This gives the protein CSVATSGRSPYEQYF.

As DNA, the CDR3 is TGTGCCAGCAGCGATAGCGGGGCCGGAGATACGCAGTATTTT. It yields the protein CASSDSGAGDTQYF. The gene calls are TRBV5-4 and TRBJ2-3; 8 nucleotides match TRBD2. With 4 bases clipped from V and 5 bases from J, the junction kept 6 bases outside the gene matches. Looked up from germline, CDR1 is SGHNT and CDR2 is YYREEE (reference sequence). The CDR3 is 14 residues long.

The genes are TRBV6-1 and TRBJ1-2, with 9 bases identical to TRBD1. The germline CDR1 and CDR2 sequences are MNHNS and SASEGT. The junction had 6 bases not matched to a gene; V was cut back by 3 bases and J by 4 bases. The CDR3 is 15 amino acids. The CDR3 protein is CASSDAQGAGYGYTF. CDR3 coding DNA: TGTGCCAGCAGTGACGCACAGGGGGCCGGCTATGGCTACACCTTC.

The rearrangement uses TRBV9 and TRBJ2-1; 10 nucleotides align to TRBD2. CDR3 length: 16 residues. Germline V gene data show CDR1 as SGDLS and CDR2 as YYNGEE. J was trimmed by 2 bases and V by 3 bases; bases with no gene match: 5. CDR3 coding DNA: TGTGCCAGCAGCGAGGCGCTAGCGGGAGCCTACAATGAGCAGTTCTTC. Translating gives CASSEALAGAYNEQFF. Complete variable domain (other parts from reference TRBV9 and TRBJ2-1): DSGVTQTPKHLITATGQRVTLRCSPRSGDLSVYWYQQSLDQGLQFLIQYYNGEERAKGNILERFSAQQFPDLHSELNLSSLELGDSALYFCASSEALAGAYNEQFFGPGTRLTVL.

The rearrangement links TRBV6-5 to TRBJ2-5, with D perhaps TRBD1 (5 bases). The CDR3 consists of 14 residues. The ends were cut back, 2 bases at V and 2 bases at J, with 9 bases in the middle. From germline, CDR1 is MNHEY and CDR2 SVGAGI. The CDR3 reads CASSYIDSQETQYF. The CDR3 nucleotides read TGTGCCAGCAGTTACATCGACAGTCAAGAGACCCAGTACTTC.

The chain is built from TRBV28 and TRBJ1-5; 7 bases line up with TRBD1. The CDR3 covers 15 residues. V lost 6 bases, J lost 2 bases, and 7 bases stayed unmatched. From germline, CDR1 is MDHEN and CDR2 SYDVKM. CDR3 sequence (DNA): TGTGCCAGCAGCGGACAGGCGGAGGGCAATCAGCCCCAGCATTTT. Protein product: CASSGQAEGNQPQHF.

This clone was seen only once. The gene calls are TRBV28 and TRBJ1-2, with D maybe TRBD1 (5 bases). The CDR3 loop spans 15 amino acids. The germline CDR1 and CDR2 sequences are MDHEN and SYDVKM. Trimming stripped 2 bases from V and 2 bases from J, with 12 bases between. The CDR3 here is CASSLGTGVNYGYTF. CDR3 DNA sequence: TGTGCCAGCAGTTTAGGTACGGGGGTAAACTATGGCTACACCTTC.

CDR3 DNA sequence: TGTGCCAGCATGTCCGGGGTAGGCAATCAGCCCCAGCATTTT. Residues: CASMSGVGNQPQHF. The chain has TRBV2 and TRBJ1-5; D not resolved. This CDR3 region has 14 residues. CDR1 and CDR2 (germline): SNHLY, FYNNEI. V was clipped by 7 bases and J by 2 bases, with 12 bases between them.

A single count supports this clone. J is TRBJ2-3 and V is TRBV5-6; no reliable D call. There are 16 residues in the CDR3. Trimming removed 0 bases at V and 0 bases at J, with 11 bases between. Looked up from germline, CDR1 is SGHDT and CDR2 is YYEEEE. CDR3 in amino acids: CASSLGYLESTDTQYF. The CDR3 nucleotides read TGTGCCAGCAGCTTGGGCTACCTAGAAAGCACAGATACGCAGTATTTT.